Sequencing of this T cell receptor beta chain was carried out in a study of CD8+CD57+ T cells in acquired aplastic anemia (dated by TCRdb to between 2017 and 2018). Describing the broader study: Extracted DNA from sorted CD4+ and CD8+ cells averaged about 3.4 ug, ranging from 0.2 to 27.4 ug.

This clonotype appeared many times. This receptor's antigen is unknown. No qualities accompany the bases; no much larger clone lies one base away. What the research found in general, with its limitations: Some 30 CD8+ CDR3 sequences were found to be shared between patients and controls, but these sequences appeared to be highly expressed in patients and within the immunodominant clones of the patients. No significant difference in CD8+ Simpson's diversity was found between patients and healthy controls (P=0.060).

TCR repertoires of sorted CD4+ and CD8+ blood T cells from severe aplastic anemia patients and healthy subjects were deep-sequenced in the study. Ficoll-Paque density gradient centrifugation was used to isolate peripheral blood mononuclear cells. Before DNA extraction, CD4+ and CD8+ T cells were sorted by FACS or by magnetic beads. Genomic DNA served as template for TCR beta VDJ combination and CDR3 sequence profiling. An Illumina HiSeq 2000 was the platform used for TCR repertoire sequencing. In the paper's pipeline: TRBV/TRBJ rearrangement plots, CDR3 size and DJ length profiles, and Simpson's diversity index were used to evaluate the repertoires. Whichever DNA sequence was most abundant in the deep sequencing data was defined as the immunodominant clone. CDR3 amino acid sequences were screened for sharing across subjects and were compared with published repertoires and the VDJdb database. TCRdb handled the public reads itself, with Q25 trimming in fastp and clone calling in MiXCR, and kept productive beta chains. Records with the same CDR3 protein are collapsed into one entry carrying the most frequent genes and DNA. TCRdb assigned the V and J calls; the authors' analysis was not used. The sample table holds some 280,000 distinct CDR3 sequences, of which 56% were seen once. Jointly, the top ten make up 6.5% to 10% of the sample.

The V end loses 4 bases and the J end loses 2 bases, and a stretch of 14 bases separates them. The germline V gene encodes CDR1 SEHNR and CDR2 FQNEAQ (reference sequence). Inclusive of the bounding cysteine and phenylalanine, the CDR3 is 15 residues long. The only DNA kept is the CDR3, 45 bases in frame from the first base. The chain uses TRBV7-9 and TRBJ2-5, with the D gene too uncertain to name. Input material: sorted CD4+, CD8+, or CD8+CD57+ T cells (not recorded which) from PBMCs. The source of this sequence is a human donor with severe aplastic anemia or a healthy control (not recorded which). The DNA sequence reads TGTGCCAGCAGCTATGCCCTATTGGGGCAAGAGACCCAGTACTTC. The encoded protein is CASSYALLGQETQYF.